This TCR beta chain was obtained from a study of siplizumab effects on memory and regulatory T cells. Notes on this clone: What it binds is not known.

General observations from the study: An assignable phenotype, naive or memory, was missing from roughly 86-96% of proliferating CD4+ or CD8+ clones.

Method: immunoSEQ multiplex PCR; TCRdb's copy keeps in-frame clones and lacks some. The sample lists under 130,000 clones, approximately 94% occurring once. The specimen was CD4+ T cells sorted from blood. The receptor's source is a human donor in good health.

Here the CDR3 reads CASSRRTGGGEKLFF. The DNA of the CDR3 is TGTGCCAGCAGTCGCAGGACAGGGGGTGGAGAAAAACTGTTTTTT. This sequence joins TRBV2 and TRBJ1-4; 10 bases agree with TRBD1. The CDR3 totals 15 residues. Trimming removed 5 bases from V and 8 bases from J; junction bases left unmatched: 8. Per germline, CDR1 SNHLY and CDR2 FYNNEI.